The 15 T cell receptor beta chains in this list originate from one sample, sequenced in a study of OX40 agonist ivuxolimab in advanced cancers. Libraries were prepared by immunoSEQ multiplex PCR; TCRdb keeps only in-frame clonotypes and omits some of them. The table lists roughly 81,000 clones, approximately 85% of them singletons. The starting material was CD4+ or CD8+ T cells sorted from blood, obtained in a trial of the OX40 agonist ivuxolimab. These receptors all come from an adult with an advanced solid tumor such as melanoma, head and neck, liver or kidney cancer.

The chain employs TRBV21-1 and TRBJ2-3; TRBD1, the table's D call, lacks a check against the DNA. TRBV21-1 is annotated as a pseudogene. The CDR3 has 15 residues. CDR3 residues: CASNYRVRGIDTQYF. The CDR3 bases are TGTGCCAGCAACTACAGGGTCCGTGGGATAGATACGCAGTATTTT.

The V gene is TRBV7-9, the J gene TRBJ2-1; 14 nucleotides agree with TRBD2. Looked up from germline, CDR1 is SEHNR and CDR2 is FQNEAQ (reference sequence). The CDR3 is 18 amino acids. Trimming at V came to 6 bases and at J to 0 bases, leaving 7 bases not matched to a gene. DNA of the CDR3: TGTGCCAGCAGACGTGGACTAGCGGGAGGTAGCTCCTACAATGAGCAGTTCTTC. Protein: CASRRGLAGGSSYNEQFF.

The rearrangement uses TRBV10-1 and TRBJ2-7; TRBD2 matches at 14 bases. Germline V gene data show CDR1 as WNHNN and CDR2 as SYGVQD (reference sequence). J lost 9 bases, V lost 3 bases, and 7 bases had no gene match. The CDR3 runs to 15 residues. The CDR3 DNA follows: TGCGCCAGCAGTGAAGGGACTAGCGGGAGTTTTACGCAGTACTTC. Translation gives CASSEGTSGSFTQYF.

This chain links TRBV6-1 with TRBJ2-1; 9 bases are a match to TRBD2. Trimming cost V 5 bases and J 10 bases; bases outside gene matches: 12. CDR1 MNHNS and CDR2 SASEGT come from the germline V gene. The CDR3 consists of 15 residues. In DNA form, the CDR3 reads TGTGCCAGCAGTTCAAGACTAGCGGTCCCGGGGGAGCAGTTCTTC. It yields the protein CASSSRLAVPGEQFF.

The CDR3 DNA reads TGTGCCAGCAGTGCCCTAGTATCCCACAATGAGCAGTTCTTC. Translated, it gives CASSALVSHNEQFF. This rearrangement joins TRBV2 to TRBJ2-1; the D is unclear. Between the trimmed V and J ends, which lost 4 bases and 5 bases, there was a span of 12 bases. CDR3 length: 14 residues. Germline V gene lookup returns CDR1 SNHLY and CDR2 FYNNEI.

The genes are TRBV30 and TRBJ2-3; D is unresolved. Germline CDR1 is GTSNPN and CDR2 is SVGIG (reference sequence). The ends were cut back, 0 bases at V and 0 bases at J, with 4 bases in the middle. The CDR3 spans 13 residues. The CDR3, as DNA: TGTGCCTGGAGTGTAGTGAGCACAGATACGCAGTATTTT. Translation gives CAWSVVSTDTQYF.

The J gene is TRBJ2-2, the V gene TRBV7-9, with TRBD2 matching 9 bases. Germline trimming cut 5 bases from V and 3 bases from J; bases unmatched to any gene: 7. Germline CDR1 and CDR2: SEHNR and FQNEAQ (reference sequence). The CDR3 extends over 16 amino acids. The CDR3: CASSPGTSLYTGELFF. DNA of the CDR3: TGTGCCAGCAGCCCTGGGACTAGCCTTTACACCGGGGAGCTGTTTTTT.

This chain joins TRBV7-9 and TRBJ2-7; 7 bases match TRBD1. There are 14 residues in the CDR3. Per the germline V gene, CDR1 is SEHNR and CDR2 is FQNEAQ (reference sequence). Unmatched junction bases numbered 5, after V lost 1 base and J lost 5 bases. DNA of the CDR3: TGTGCCAGCAGCTTAGGACAGGGAGCCCACGAGCAGTACTTC. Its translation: CASSLGQGAHEQYF.

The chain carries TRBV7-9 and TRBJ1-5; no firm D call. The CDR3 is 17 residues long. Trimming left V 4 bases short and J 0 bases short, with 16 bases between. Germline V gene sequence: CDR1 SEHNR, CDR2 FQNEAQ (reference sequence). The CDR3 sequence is CASSSGSSGYSNQPQHF. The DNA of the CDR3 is TGTGCCAGCAGCTCGGGGTCTTCCGGATATAGCAATCAGCCCCAGCATTTT.

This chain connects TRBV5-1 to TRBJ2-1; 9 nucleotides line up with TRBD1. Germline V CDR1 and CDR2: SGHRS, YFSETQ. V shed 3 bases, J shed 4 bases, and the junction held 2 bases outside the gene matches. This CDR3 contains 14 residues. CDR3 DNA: TGCGCCAGCAGCTCACAGGGGGCGTACAATGAGCAGTTCTTC. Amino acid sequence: CASSSQGAYNEQFF. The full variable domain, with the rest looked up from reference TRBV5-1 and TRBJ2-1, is KAGVTQTPRYLIKTRGQQVTLSCSPISGHRSVSWYQQTPGQGLQFLFEYFSETQRNKGNFPGRFSGRQFSNSRSEMNVSTLELGDSALYLCASSSQGAYNEQFFGPGTRLTVL.

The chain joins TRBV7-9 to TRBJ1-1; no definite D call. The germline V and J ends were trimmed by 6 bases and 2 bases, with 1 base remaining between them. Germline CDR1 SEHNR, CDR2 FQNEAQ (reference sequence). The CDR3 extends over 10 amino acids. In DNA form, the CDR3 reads TGTGCCAGCAGAAACACTGAAGCTTTCTTT. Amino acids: CASRNTEAFF.

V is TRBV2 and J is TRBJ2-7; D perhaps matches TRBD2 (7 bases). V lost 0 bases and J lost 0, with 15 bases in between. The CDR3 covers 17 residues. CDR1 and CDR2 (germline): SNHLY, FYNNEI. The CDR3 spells CASSEAWGGASSYEQYF. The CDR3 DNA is TGTGCCAGCAGTGAAGCCTGGGGGGGGGCGAGCTCCTACGAGCAGTACTTC.

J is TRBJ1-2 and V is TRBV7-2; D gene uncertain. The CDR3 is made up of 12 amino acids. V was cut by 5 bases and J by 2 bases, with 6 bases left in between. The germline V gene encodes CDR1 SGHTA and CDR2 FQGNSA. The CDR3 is CASSAGNYGYTF. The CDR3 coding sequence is TGTGCCAGCAGCGCAGGAAACTATGGCTACACCTTC.

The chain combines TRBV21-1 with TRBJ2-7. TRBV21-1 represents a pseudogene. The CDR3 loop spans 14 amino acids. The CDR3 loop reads CASSQGRSSYEQYF. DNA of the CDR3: TGTGCCAGCAGCCAAGGCAGGAGCTCCTACGAGCAGTACTTC.

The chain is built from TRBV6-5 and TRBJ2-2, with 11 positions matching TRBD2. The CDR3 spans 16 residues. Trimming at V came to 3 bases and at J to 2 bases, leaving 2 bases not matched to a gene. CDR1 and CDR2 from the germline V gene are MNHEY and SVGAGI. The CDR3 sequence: CASSYGTSGNTGELFF. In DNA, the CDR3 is TGTGCCAGCAGTTATGGGACTAGCGGTAACACCGGGGAGCTGTTTTTT.